What follows are 26 T cell receptor beta chains derived from one specimen sequenced in a study of cytomegalovirus exposure and HLA in healthy donors. Sequenced by immunoSEQ multiplex PCR; TCRdb stores in-frame clones only, minus some. This table has 350,000 or so clones, 80% to 90% appearing once. Sequencing was done on a sample of PBMCs. All receptors come from a woman under 30 in good health and CMV-seronegative.

A few counts support this clone. The rearrangement uses TRBV7-3 and TRBJ2-1; 11 nucleotides line up with TRBD2. This CDR3 has 15 amino acids. Germline-derived CDR1 and CDR2 are SGHTA and FQGTGA. V was clipped by 5 bases and J by 2 bases; unmatched bases: 2. CDR3 sequence reads: CASSGTSGTYNEQFF. Written as DNA, the CDR3 is TGTGCCAGCAGCGGGACTAGCGGAACCTACAATGAGCAGTTCTTC.

The chain couples TRBV18 to TRBJ2-7; the D is unclear. From germline, CDR1 is KGHSH and CDR2 LQKENI. This CDR3 region has 15 residues. V was cut by 3 bases and J by 4 bases, with 16 bases left in between. The CDR3 here is CASSPERRSLYEQYF. CDR3 in DNA: TGTGCCAGCTCACCTGAGCGACGCAGCTTATACGAGCAGTACTTC.

This chain joins TRBV6-1 and TRBJ1-1, with D possibly matching TRBD1 (6 bases). Germline CDR1 is MNHNS and CDR2 is SASEGT. The CDR3 contains 12 residues. Trimming cost V 6 bases and J 10 bases, with 15 bases left between them. The CDR3 sequence is CASSWDTLSAFF. CDR3 nucleotide sequence: TGTGCCAGCAGCTGGGACACCTTGTCAGCTTTCTTT.

The chain recombines TRBV7-2 with TRBJ1-1; no clear D. Germline values: CDR1 SGHTA, CDR2 FQGNSA. This CDR3 comprises 12 residues. With 3 bases removed from V and 10 bases from J, the gap between germline ends came to 12 bases. The chain's CDR3 is CASSFGRQSAFF. For the CDR3, the DNA is TGTGCCAGCAGCTTTGGGCGTCAGTCAGCTTTCTTT.

The chain couples TRBV6-6 to TRBJ2-7, with 7 bases aligning to TRBD1. This CDR3 comprises 13 residues. The J segment lost 6 bases and the V segment lost 4 bases, leaving 6 bases of the junction unmatched. CDR1 is MNHNY and CDR2 is SVGAGI in the germline V gene (reference sequence). CDR3 sequence (DNA): TGTGCCAGCAGTTCCCCAGGGGGTCCCGAGCAGTACTTC. Translating it yields CASSSPGGPEQYF.

The rearrangement uses TRBV2 and TRBJ1-3; D remains unclear. The CDR3 is made up of 15 amino acids. The germline V and J ends were trimmed by 1 base and 0 bases, with 7 bases remaining between them. CDR1 is SNHLY, CDR2 FYNNEI, per germline. CDR3 in amino acids: CASSEETRSGNTIYF. CDR3 sequence (DNA): TGTGCCAGCAGTGAAGAAACACGCTCTGGAAACACCATATATTTT.

This sequence joins TRBV7-8 and TRBJ2-7; 10 bases align to TRBD1. V was pared by 5 bases and J by 4 bases, with 5 bases of the junction left unmatched. The CDR3 is 14 residues long. The germline gives CDR1 SGHVS, CDR2 FQNEAQ. The DNA of the CDR3 is TGTGCCAGCAGCCCGACAGGGGGCGGGTACGAGCAGTACTTC. Amino acids: CASSPTGGGYEQYF.

V gene TRBV5-6 combines with J gene TRBJ1-1; 7 nucleotides align to TRBD1. The CDR3 covers 11 residues. The V segment lost 4 bases and the J segment 7 bases; nucleotides outside the gene matches: 1. Germline V gene lookup returns CDR1 SGHDT and CDR2 YYEEEE. The CDR3 sequence is CASSRDSEAFF. In nucleotides, the CDR3 is TGTGCCAGCAGCCGGGACAGTGAAGCTTTCTTT.

This chain's CDR3 is CASSERYEQGTGELFF. The CDR3 DNA is TGTGCCAGCAGCGAACGCTACGAACAGGGAACCGGGGAGCTGTTTTTT. V is TRBV7-8 and J is TRBJ2-2; D perhaps matches TRBD1 (6 bases). The CDR3 sequence is 16 residues long. Germline loops: CDR1 SGHVS, CDR2 FQNEAQ. The ends were cut back, 5 bases at V and 5 bases at J, with 18 bases in the middle.

The gene calls are TRBV5-1 and TRBJ2-3; D may be TRBD2 (5 bases). The length of the CDR3 is 14 residues. CDR1 and CDR2 from the germline V gene are SGHRS and YFSETQ. The V gene lost 4 bases and the J gene lost 3 bases, with 12 bases spanning the gap. Here the CDR3 DNA reads TGCGCCAGCAGCATGCGGGCGCCGACAGATACGCAGTATTTT. This encodes CASSMRAPTDTQYF.

The chain uses TRBV6-1 and TRBJ2-5; 9 nucleotides align to TRBD1. The CDR3 is 14 residues long. J was trimmed by 5 bases and V by 7 bases; bases with no gene match: 8. Germline V gene data show CDR1 as MNHNS and CDR2 as SASEGT. CDR3 amino acids: CASIRDRASETQYF. DNA of the CDR3: TGTGCCAGCATACGGGACAGGGCATCGGAGACCCAGTACTTC.

V gene TRBV5-1 combines with J gene TRBJ2-5; D is possibly TRBD2 (6 bases). Trimming took 0 bases from V and 5 from J, leaving 17 bases between them. CDR3 length: 16 residues. Germline assignment: CDR1 SGHRS and CDR2 YFSETQ. The CDR3 DNA sequence: TGCGCCAGCAGCTTGGCCCTCGGGGGAGTCCGGGAGACCCAGTACTTC. Protein sequence: CASSLALGGVRETQYF.

The V and J genes are TRBV14 and TRBJ2-7, with 9 bases matching TRBD1. CDR1 and CDR2 from the germline V gene are SGHDN and FVKESK. CDR3 length: 14 residues. V lost 2 bases and J lost 3; bases outside the gene matches: 2. The CDR3 DNA follows: TGTGCCAGCAGCCAACAGACAGGGGGCTACGAGCAGTACTTC. Translation gives CASSQQTGGYEQYF.

In this sample, this clone turned up a few times. V usage is TRBV7-9 and J usage is TRBJ2-7; D gene ambiguous. V was clipped by 1 base and J by 4 bases, with 5 bases between them. CDR1 is SEHNR and CDR2 is FQNEAQ in the germline V gene (reference sequence). The CDR3 runs to 12 residues. CDR3 in DNA: TGTGCCAGCAGCTTAGTCCTGTACGAGCAGTACTTC. This sequence encodes CASSLVLYEQYF.

This clone was observed a few times. V and J are TRBV7-9 and TRBJ1-2; perhaps TRBD1 as D (6 bases). Trimming shortened V by 0 bases and J by 4 bases, and 12 bases separated the two germline ends. From germline, CDR1 is SEHNR and CDR2 FQNEAQ (reference sequence). This CDR3 has 15 residues. CDR3 residues: CASSLAGGRIYGYTF. The CDR3 coding sequence is TGTGCCAGCAGCTTAGCAGGGGGAAGAATCTATGGCTACACCTTC.

A few counts support this clone. The J gene is TRBJ2-5, the V gene TRBV5-1; 7 bases are a match to TRBD2. After removal of 4 bases from V and 1 base from J, the junction contained 4 bases not matched to a gene. Germline V CDR1 and CDR2: SGHRS, YFSETQ. The CDR3 totals 14 residues. The CDR3 DNA is TGCGCCAGCAGCCCCGCGGGAGCCCAAGAGACCCAGTACTTC. It translates to CASSPAGAQETQYF.

The gene calls are TRBV29-1 and TRBJ1-1; no firm D call. The CDR3 has 14 residues. Trimming shortened V by 5 bases and J by 1 base, and 14 bases separated the two germline ends. The germline V gene has CDR1 SQVTM and CDR2 ANQGSEA. CDR3 protein: CSVSEGLRNTEAFF. The CDR3 DNA sequence: TGCAGCGTTTCGGAGGGTTTACGGAACACTGAAGCTTTCTTT.

Comment on this clone: Other DNA sequences in this sample translate to the same CDR3. CDR3: CASTGLAEAFF. The CDR3 DNA reads as TGTGCCAGCACAGGGTTGGCTGAAGCTTTCTTT. The V gene is TRBV28, the J gene TRBJ1-1; D possibly corresponds to TRBD1 (5 bases). CDR3 size: 11 residues. Trimming stripped 7 bases from V and 6 bases from J, with 9 bases between. Germline V gene sequence: CDR1 MDHEN, CDR2 SYDVKM.

The chain combines TRBV6-5 with TRBJ1-1, with D unresolved. The length of the CDR3 is 14 residues. The germline V gene has CDR1 MNHEY and CDR2 SVGAGI. Trimming took off 5 bases at V and 0 bases at J, with 10 bases between the two ends. The CDR3 loop is CASSADRVNTEAFF. CDR3 in DNA: TGTGCCAGCAGTGCCGACCGGGTGAACACTGAAGCTTTCTTT.

The CDR3 here is CASSVGTGFESRVNTEAFF. The DNA of the CDR3 is TGCGCCAGCAGCGTGGGGACAGGGTTCGAGAGTAGGGTGAACACTGAAGCTTTCTTT. V usage is TRBV5-1 and J usage is TRBJ1-1, with 9 bases fitting TRBD1. Per the germline V gene, CDR1 is SGHRS and CDR2 is YFSETQ. The CDR3 is made up of 19 amino acids. V lost 4 bases, J lost 0 bases, and 16 bases stayed unmatched.

The rearrangement uses TRBV7-8 and TRBJ2-7; tentative D call: TRBD1 (5 bases). The CDR3 runs 13 residues. Germline CDR1 SGHVS, CDR2 FQNEAQ. V was pared by 3 bases and J by 3 bases, with 9 bases between. CDR3 DNA: TGTGCCAGCAGCTTCCAGGGCTACTACGAGCAGTACTTC. This codes for CASSFQGYYEQYF.

This sequence joins TRBV5-6 and TRBJ1-2, with D maybe TRBD1 (6 bases). Germline lookup yields CDR1 SGHDT and CDR2 YYEEEE. V dropped 0 bases and J dropped 4 bases, with 16 bases sitting between them. The CDR3 has 16 amino acids. CDR3: CASSLVPTGAFYGYTF. CDR3 in DNA: TGTGCCAGCAGCTTGGTCCCGACAGGAGCTTTCTATGGCTACACCTTC.

The rearrangement uses TRBV2 and TRBJ2-7, with a tentative D call TRBD2 (7 bases). The V gene lost 6 bases and the J gene lost 9 bases, with 21 bases spanning the gap. The CDR3 is made up of 14 amino acids. CDR1 is SNHLY and CDR2 is FYNNEI in the germline V gene. This CDR3 reads CASRRMVGGLGQYF. The CDR3 DNA reads TGTGCCAGCAGGAGGATGGTGGGGGGGCTGGGGCAGTACTTC. The whole variable domain, remainder taken from reference TRBV2 and TRBJ2-7, is EPEVTQTPSHQVTQMGQEVILRCVPISNHLYFYWYRQILGQKVEFLVSFYNNEISEKSEIFDDQFSVERPDGSNFTLKIRSTKLEDSAMYFCASRRMVGGLGQYFGPGTRLTVT.

This clone has at least ten counts. The gene calls are TRBV2 and TRBJ1-3; 7 bases map to TRBD1. Germline V gene lookup returns CDR1 SNHLY and CDR2 FYNNEI. The CDR3 sequence is 15 residues long. Trimming at V came to 8 bases and at J to 3 bases, leaving 10 bases not matched to a gene. The CDR3 DNA follows: TGTGCCAGCGGCTCAGACAGGGTGGGTGGAAACACCATATATTTT. Residues: CASGSDRVGGNTIYF. The full variable domain, completed using reference TRBV2 and TRBJ1-3, is EPEVTQTPSHQVTQMGQEVILRCVPISNHLYFYWYRQILGQKVEFLVSFYNNEISEKSEIFDDQFSVERPDGSNFTLKIRSTKLEDSAMYFCASGSDRVGGNTIYFGEGSWLTVV.

The chain carries TRBV6-5 and TRBJ2-7; 7 bases fit TRBD1. Germline V gene sequence: CDR1 MNHEY, CDR2 SVGAGI. V lost 7 bases to trimming and J lost 6 bases; unmatched junction nucleotides: 12. The CDR3 spans 14 residues. CDR3 in amino acids: CASKTGAGSLEQYF. The CDR3, as DNA: TGTGCCAGCAAAACAGGGGCCGGATCCCTCGAGCAGTACTTC.

Only one count was recorded for this clone. This sequence joins TRBV27 and TRBJ2-7; the match to TRBD1 covers 9 bases. Unmatched junction bases numbered 8, after V lost 5 bases and J lost 3 bases. Germline V gene lookup returns CDR1 MNHEY and CDR2 SMNVEV (reference sequence). This CDR3 is built from 15 residues. The DNA of the CDR3 is TGTGCCAGCAGTCGCAGACAGGGGGGAGACTACGAGCAGTACTTC. Its translation: CASSRRQGGDYEQYF.